This is a list of T cell receptor beta chains from one sample in a study of regulatory T cells in long-lasting Graves disease. TCRdb ran MiXCR on the multiplex PCR reads and lists one entry per CDR3 protein. The data hold 620,000 or so distinct CDR3 sequences, with about 15% observed a single time. The same sample was also used in a study of T cells in Graves' hyperthyroidism and ophthalmopathy.

This sample comprised peripheral blood mononuclear cells (PBMCs), obtained at new diagnosis, from a patient treated with antithyroid drugs. These receptor sequences come from a young woman with Graves disease. Each CDR3 is given with its conserved first and last residue. The D gene is left open where the match is weak. Size values are once, few and many counts, or a class for expanded clones, and some rows have none.

v_gene,j_gene,len,abundance,d_gene,CDR3aa,CDR3nt
TRBV27,TRBJ1-2,13,many,-,CASSLRPRSSYTF,TGTGCCAGCAGTCTCCGGCCACGTTCGAGCTACACCTTC
TRBV7-2,TRBJ2-1,17,many,-,CASSLAWTNGGLNEQFF,TGTGCCAGCAGCTTAGCGTGGACTAACGGGGGTCTCAATGAGCAGTTCTTC
TRBV18,TRBJ1-6,14,-,-,CASSPAGRDSPLHF,TGTGCCAGCTCTCCCGCCGGGCGTGATTCACCCCTCCACTTT
TRBV24-1,TRBJ2-7,15,many,TRBD2,CATSDRLAGGDEQYF,TGTGCCACCAGTGATCGTCTAGCGGGAGGAGACGAGCAGTACTTC
TRBV18,TRBJ1-2,14,many,-,CASSPPGRTYGYTF,TGTGCCAGCTCACCACCTGGACGGACCTATGGCTACACCTTC
TRBV28,TRBJ1-6,17,many,-,CASSPGAPPFGDSPLHF,TGTGCCAGCAGCCCAGGGGCACCGCCATTTGGTGATTCACCCCTCCACTTT
TRBV7-2,TRBJ2-1,15,many,-,CASSLGTSRYNEQFF,TGTGCCAGCAGCTTAGGAACTAGCCGATACAATGAGCAGTTCTTC
TRBV20-1,TRBJ1-1,13,many,-,CSASDHFGTEAFF,TGCAGTGCTAGCGACCACTTTGGCACTGAAGCTTTCTTT
TRBV7-2,TRBJ2-1,15,many,-,CASSFSSNSYNEQFF,TGTGCCAGCAGCTTTAGCAGTAACTCCTACAATGAGCAGTTCTTC
TRBV29-1,TRBJ2-1,14,many,TRBD1,CSVRTGSEYNEQFF,TGCAGCGTCAGGACAGGGTCGGAGTACAATGAGCAGTTCTTC
TRBV6-2/TRBV6-3,TRBJ2-3,14,many,TRBD2,CASSFGLAGGFWYF,TGTGCCAGCAGTTTCGGACTAGCGGGAGGTTTTTGGTATTTT
TRBV7-6,TRBJ2-1,14,many,TRBD2,CASSFSGEGLEQFF,TGTGCCAGCAGCTTTAGCGGGGAGGGGCTTGAGCAGTTCTTC
TRBV6-2/TRBV6-3,TRBJ2-1,19,few,TRBD2,CASQNRGLAGLSSYNEQFF,TGTGCCAGCCAGAACAGGGGACTAGCGGGATTGAGCTCCTACAATGAGCAGTTCTTC
TRBV19,TRBJ1-1,13,many,-,CASSREGGTEAFF,TGTGCCAGTAGTAGGGAAGGTGGCACTGAAGCTTTCTTT
TRBV20-1,TRBJ1-1,11,many,-,CSANRDKEAFF,TGCAGTGCCAACCGGGACAAAGAAGCTTTCTTT
TRBV25-1,TRBJ1-2,14,-,-,CASNQQGTNYGYTF,TGTGCCAGCAACCAACAGGGAACGAACTATGGCTACACCTTC
TRBV27,TRBJ1-6,18,-,TRBD1,CASSAGTGGISYNSPLHF,TGTGCCAGCAGTGCCGGGACAGGGGGCATCTCCTATAATTCACCCCTCCACTTT